The 14 T cell receptor beta chains below were found in one sample sequenced in a study of Graves' ophthalmopathy and Graves' hyperthyroidism. RNA transcripts served as template for amplifying TCR beta CDR3 sequences. In the first round, RT-PCR was carried out with HTBI primers, and a multiplex PCR formed the second round. TCRdb re-derived calls from the multiplex PCR reads in MiXCR, one entry per CDR3 protein. In the table there are around 590,000 distinct CDR3 sequences, under 45% of which are singletons. Sequencing was carried out using peripheral blood or thyroid tissue (not recorded which). The receptors originated from an adult man with Graves' hyperthyroidism.

Ten or more counts support this clonotype. CDR3 coding DNA: TGTGCTAGTGGCCTTGGACTGTATGGAAACACCATATATTTT. Its protein is CASGLGLYGNTIYF. This chain uses TRBV12-5 with TRBJ1-3; D remains unclear. Trimming shortened V by 6 bases and J by 3 bases, and 12 bases separated the two germline ends. The CDR3 consists of 14 residues. Germline values: CDR1 LGHNT, CDR2 FRNRAP.

This clonotype was seen many times. The chain couples TRBV5-1 to TRBJ2-7; a possible D gene is TRBD2 (5 bases). Germline-derived CDR1 and CDR2 are SGHRS and YFSETQ. Trimming pared 4 bases from V and 7 bases from J, leaving 12 bases between. The CDR3 totals 12 residues. The CDR3 region is CASSNTRGEQYF. CDR3 nucleotide sequence: TGCGCCAGCAGCAATACTCGGGGAGAGCAGTACTTC.

This clonotype was seen a few times. The chain has TRBV4-1 and TRBJ1-1; 9 bases fit TRBD1. V shed 3 bases, J shed 4 bases, and the junction held 9 bases outside the gene matches. The CDR3 is 16 amino acids. CDR1 and CDR2 from the germline V gene are MGHRA and YSYEKL. The CDR3 loop is CASSHHLQGAATEAFF. DNA of the CDR3: TGCGCCAGCAGCCACCACTTACAGGGGGCGGCCACTGAAGCTTTCTTT.

This clonotype has just one count. CDR3 protein: CASSVHYSQPLHF. For the CDR3, the DNA is TGTGCCAGCAGCGTCCACTACTCCCAACCCCTCCACTTT. The chain uses TRBV7-9 and TRBJ1-6; D call uncertain. The CDR3 has 13 residues. Trimming pared 5 bases from V and 12 bases from J, leaving 14 bases between. The germline V gene has CDR1 SEHNR and CDR2 FQNEAQ (reference sequence).

The chain is built from TRBV25-1 and TRBJ1-5; D not certain. Between the trimmed V and J ends, which lost 5 bases and 11 bases, there was a span of 16 bases. CDR3 length: 13 residues. Germline V gives CDR1 MGHDK, CDR2 SYGVNS. The CDR3 DNA reads TGTGCCAGCAGTTACGCGAACCAAGAGACCCAGCATTTT. Its protein is CASSYANQETQHF.

This rearrangement joins TRBV29-1 to TRBJ1-2; maybe TRBD1 (5 bases). Trimming took off 4 bases at V and 8 bases at J, with 20 bases between the two ends. The CDR3 sequence is 14 residues long. CDR1 SQVTM and CDR2 ANQGSEA come from the germline V gene. The CDR3 coding sequence is TGCAGCGTTGCAGGGTTTGGAAAGGCAGGGGGCTACACCTTC. It translates to CSVAGFGKAGGYTF.

The sample holds many counts of this clonotype. The chain has TRBV7-9 and TRBJ2-2; TRBD1 aligns across 7 bases. V lost 5 bases, J lost 4 bases, and 10 bases stayed unmatched. This CDR3 has 16 residues. Germline V gene sequence: CDR1 SEHNR, CDR2 FQNEAQ (reference sequence). The CDR3, as DNA: TGTGCCAGCAGCCTTTCCCGGGACAGAGCCACCGGGGAGCTGTTTTTT. This sequence encodes CASSLSRDRATGELFF.

Comment on this clonotype: The germline gene is not matched at one end of the junction; a read error may be the cause. The chain is built from TRBV14 and TRBJ2-5; TRBD2 agrees at 14 bases. Germline V gives CDR1 SGHDN, CDR2 FVKESK. The CDR3 contains 14 residues. Written as DNA, the CDR3 is TGTGCCAGCAGCCACGGACTAGCGGGGGGAGCTTCTTTCTTC. Translation: CASSHGLAGGASFF.

Ten or more counts support this clonotype. The rearrangement joins TRBV7-8 to TRBJ1-1, with unresolved D. CDR1 is SGHVS, CDR2 FQNEAQ, per germline. CDR3 length: 11 amino acids. Trimming took off 5 bases at V and 8 bases at J, with 9 bases between the two ends. The CDR3 loop is CASSAQVEAFF. The DNA of the CDR3 is TGTGCCAGCAGCGCCCAAGTAGAAGCTTTCTTT.

This clonotype was seen many times. The rearrangement links TRBV10-2 to TRBJ2-2; 8 bases agree with TRBD2. There are 14 residues in the CDR3. J gave up 6 bases and V 5 bases, and 5 bases lay outside the gene matches. Germline V gives CDR1 WSHSY, CDR2 SAAADI. This CDR3 reads CASSSGSGPGELFF. As DNA, the CDR3 is TGCGCCAGCAGTAGCGGGAGTGGTCCCGGGGAGCTGTTTTTT.

For the CDR3, the DNA is TGTGCCAGCAGTAGTCCCTCAGGGGGTGGATATGGCTACACCTTC. Its protein is CASSSPSGGGYGYTF. This rearrangement joins TRBV25-1 to TRBJ1-2; 7 bases are shared with TRBD1. The J segment lost 5 bases and the V segment lost 5 bases, leaving 11 bases of the junction unmatched. The CDR3 length is 15 residues. Germline loops: CDR1 MGHDK, CDR2 SYGVNS.

This clonotype was observed at least ten times. The V and J genes are TRBV6-1 and TRBJ1-1; D may be TRBD1 (5 bases). Germline-derived CDR1 and CDR2 are MNHNS and SASEGT. This CDR3 comprises 15 residues. Trimming stripped 2 bases from V and 3 bases from J, with 13 bases between. Here the CDR3 reads CASSETPGWDTEAFF. CDR3 bases: TGTGCCAGCAGTGAAACCCCAGGGTGGGACACTGAAGCTTTCTTT.

This chain uses TRBV29-1 with TRBJ2-5; TRBD2 aligns across 7 bases. The CDR3 sequence is 13 residues long. J was trimmed by 4 bases and V by 6 bases; bases with no gene match: 8. Germline V gene sequence: CDR1 SQVTM, CDR2 ANQGSEA. CDR3 sequence (DNA): TGCAGCGTACGAGACAGCGGGGCAGAGACCCAGTACTTC. This codes for CSVRDSGAETQYF.

The chain joins TRBV10-2 to TRBJ2-7, with unresolved D. The CDR3 totals 13 residues. Germline V gene sequence: CDR1 WSHSY, CDR2 SAAADI. V lost 6 bases, J lost 2 bases, and 11 bases lay in between. CDR3 in amino acids: CASSETPTYEQYF. The CDR3 region has the DNA TGCGCCAGCAGCGAAACCCCAACCTACGAGCAGTACTTC.